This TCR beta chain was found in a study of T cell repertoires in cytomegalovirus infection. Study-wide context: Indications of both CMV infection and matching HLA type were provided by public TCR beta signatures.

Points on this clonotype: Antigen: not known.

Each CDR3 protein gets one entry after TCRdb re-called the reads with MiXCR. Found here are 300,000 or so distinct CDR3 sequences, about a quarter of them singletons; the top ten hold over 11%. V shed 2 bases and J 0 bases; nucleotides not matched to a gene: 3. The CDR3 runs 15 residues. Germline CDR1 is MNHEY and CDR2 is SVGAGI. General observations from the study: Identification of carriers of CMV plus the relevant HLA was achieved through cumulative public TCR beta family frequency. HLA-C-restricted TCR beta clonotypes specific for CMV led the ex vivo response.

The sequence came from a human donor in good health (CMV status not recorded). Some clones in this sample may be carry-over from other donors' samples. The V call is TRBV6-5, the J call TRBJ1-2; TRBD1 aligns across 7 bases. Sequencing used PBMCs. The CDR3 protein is CASSYDRDPNYGYTF. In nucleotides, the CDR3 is TGTGCCAGCAGTTACGACAGGGACCCTAACTATGGCTACACCTTC.